This T cell receptor (beta chain) was found in a study of tumor-infiltrating lymphocytes in primary liver carcinoma. Study findings and constraints: When set against blood, tumors had a significantly higher top-250-clone fraction (p = 0.039).

Priming with a constant-region primer yielded TCR beta cDNA from around 0.45 ug total RNA. Three nested multiplex PCR rounds of slightly modified ARM-PCR generated TCR beta libraries. TCRdb processed the multiplex PCR reads anew with MiXCR; each CDR3 protein has one entry. The sample has 300,000 to 350,000 distinct CDR3 sequences, 65% seen once. The researchers obtained blood RNA from unsorted whole blood and also extracted germline DNA. This clonotype was counted at least ten times. Its antigen is currently unknown. Sequencing used peripheral blood. This receptor was identified in a man aged 35 to 55 with primary liver carcinoma and hepatitis B virus infection.

This chain's CDR3 is CASSGTGDYYGYTF. For the CDR3, the DNA is TGTGCCAGCAGTGGGACAGGGGACTACTATGGCTACACCTTC. This chain links TRBV6-6 with TRBJ1-2; 10 positions match TRBD1. The CDR3 totals 14 residues. With 5 bases clipped from V and 3 bases from J, the junction kept 3 bases outside the gene matches. Per germline, CDR1 MNHNY and CDR2 SVGAGI (reference sequence).